A selection of T cell receptor beta chains follows, all from one sample in a study of OX40 agonist ivuxolimab in advanced cancers. Method: immunoSEQ multiplex PCR; TCRdb's copy keeps in-frame clones and lacks some. Of approximately 90,000 clones detected, around 87% appear once; the ten largest clones hold roughly 4.5%. The sample consisted of CD4+ or CD8+ T cells sorted from blood, taken in a trial of the OX40 agonist ivuxolimab. The source is an adult with an advanced solid tumor such as melanoma, head and neck, liver or kidney cancer. Both conserved end residues are part of each CDR3. A D gene is named only where the DNA matches it firmly. Clone size is not always given. Where it is, it says once, few, many or a class for expanded clones.

>TRBV27|TRBD2|TRBJ2-3|-
TGTGCCAGCAGTCCTAGCGGACTAGCGGGTTACACAGATACGCAGTATTTT
CASSPSGLAGYTDTQYF
>TRBV29-1|-|TRBJ1-1|-
TGCAGCGTTGAAGAATCACAGGATACTGAAGCTTTCTTT
CSVEESQDTEAFF
>TRBV7-2|-|TRBJ1-2|-
TGTGCCAGCAGCTTAGCGGGGTCGGGTGGCTACACCTTC
CASSLAGSGGYTF
>TRBV7-9|TRBD1|TRBJ1-1|-
TGTGCCAGCAGCTATGCGGGACAGGGGAGGACTGAAGCTTTCTTT
CASSYAGQGRTEAFF
>TRBV6-6|-|TRBJ1-5|-
TGTGCCAGCAGTGGCAGGGAGGGACAGCCCCAGCATTTT
CASSGREGQPQHF
>TRBV25-1|TRBD1|TRBJ1-2|-
TGTGCCAGCAGTGGGTTGACAGGGGGCGGCTATGGCTACACCTTC
CASSGLTGGGYGYTF
>TRBV5-1|-|TRBJ2-5|-
TGCGCCAGCAGCTTGGACTCCACGGAGACCCAGTACTTC
CASSLDSTETQYF
>TRBV6-6|TRBD1|TRBJ2-5|-
TGTGCCAGCACCATATCCGGGACAGGAGGGACCCAGTACTTC
CASTISGTGGTQYF
>TRBV19|TRBD1|TRBJ1-1|-
TGTGCCAGTAGTGAGTCCGACAGGGAAAAAGCTTTCTTT
CASSESDREKAFF
>TRBV27|TRBD1|TRBJ1-4|few
TGTGCCAGCAGTTTAGGGACAGGGAACGTAAAACTGTTTTTT
CASSLGTGNVKLFF
>TRBV12-2|-|TRBJ2-5|-
TGTGCAAGTCGCCTCCAGGACAGGGTGGAGCAGTACTTC
CASRLQDRVEQYF
>TRBV7-9|TRBD2|TRBJ2-7|-
TGTGCCAGCAGCTTAGCATTACTAGCGGGGAGCTCCTACGAGCAGTACTTC
CASSLALLAGSSYEQYF
>TRBV6-5|TRBD2|TRBJ2-1|-
TGTGCCAGCAGGAATAGCGGGAGGCGCAATGAGCAGTTCTTC
CASRNSGRRNEQFF
>TRBV7-6|-|TRBJ1-1|-
TGTGCCAGCAGCCAACCCGCTCTCACTGAAGCTTTCTTT
CASSQPALTEAFF
>TRBV9|-|TRBJ1-5|-
TGTGCCAGCAGCGTAGATGTCAGGCCTCAGCCCCAGCATTTT
CASSVDVRPQPQHF
>TRBV27|-|TRBJ2-1|-
TGTGCCAGCAGTTCCCGGGCTGAGCAGTTCTTC
CASSSRAEQFF
>TRBV7-3|TRBD2|TRBJ2-5|-
TGTGCCAGCAGCTATAGCGGGAGGGAGCAAGAGACCCAGTACTTC
CASSYSGREQETQYF
>TRBV7-3|TRBD1|TRBJ1-6|-
TGTGCCAGCAGCTTGGCCGGGACAGAAAATTCACCCCTCCACTTT
CASSLAGTENSPLHF
>TRBV6-6|TRBD2|TRBJ2-1|-
TGTGCCAGCACCGAGACTAGCGGGAGACGCTTTGAGCAGTTCTTC
CASTETSGRRFEQFF
>TRBV7-9|TRBD2|TRBJ2-7|-
TGTGCCAGCAGCTTATTGAGACTAGCGGGAGTTACCGAGCAGTACTTC
CASSLLRLAGVTEQYF
>TRBV2|TRBD1|TRBJ1-1|-
TGTGCCAGCAGTGCAGGGGGGGTCATGAACACTGAAGCTTTCTTT
CASSAGGVMNTEAFF
>TRBV5-6|-|TRBJ1-3|-
TGTGCCAGCAGCTTGAAGGCGGGTGTCTCTGGAAACACCATATATTTT
CASSLKAGVSGNTIYF
>TRBV19|-|TRBJ1-1|-
TGTGCCAGTACCCAGGGACAACCCCGGGGAGTTAACACTGAAGCTTTCTTT
CASTQGQPRGVNTEAFF
>TRBV5-4|TRBD2|TRBJ2-2|-
TGTGCCAGCAGCTTGGGGACTAGCGGGAGTTACAACACCGGGGAGCTGTTTTTT
CASSLGTSGSYNTGELFF
>TRBV19|TRBD2|TRBJ2-3|-
TGTGCCAGTAGTATTGGAGCGGGAGGGAACACAGATACGCAGTATTTT
CASSIGAGGNTDTQYF
>TRBV6-5|-|TRBJ1-1|once
TGTGCCAGCAGTGAACTTTACGGGAACACTGAAGCTTTCTTT
CASSELYGNTEAFF
>TRBV30|TRBD1|TRBJ2-6|-
TGTGCCTGTGACAGGGGGAACTCTGGGGCCAACGTCCTGACTTTC
CACDRGNSGANVLTF
>TRBV20-1|-|TRBJ2-1|-
TGCAGTGCTGACTCCCGGGATGAGCAGTTCTTC
CSADSRDEQFF
>TRBV11-3|-|TRBJ2-1|-
TGTGCCAGCAGCCGGGACTCCATTTACAATGAGCAGTTCTTC
CASSRDSIYNEQFF
>TRBV5-1|-|TRBJ1-1|once
TGCGCCAGCAGCTTGGGAACGGGATACGACACTGAAGCTTTCTTT
CASSLGTGYDTEAFF
>TRBV5-1|-|TRBJ2-3|-
TGCGCCAGCAGAGGACTGGCTAGCACAGATACGCAGTATTTT
CASRGLASTDTQYF
>TRBV5-1|-|TRBJ1-3|-
TGCGCCAGCAGCTTGGACGTGGGAGACGACACCATATATTTT
CASSLDVGDDTIYF
>TRBV10-2|TRBD1|TRBJ2-7|-
TGCGCCAGCACCGAGAGGGCAGGGGGCCCCTTCGAGCAGTACTTC
CASTERAGGPFEQYF